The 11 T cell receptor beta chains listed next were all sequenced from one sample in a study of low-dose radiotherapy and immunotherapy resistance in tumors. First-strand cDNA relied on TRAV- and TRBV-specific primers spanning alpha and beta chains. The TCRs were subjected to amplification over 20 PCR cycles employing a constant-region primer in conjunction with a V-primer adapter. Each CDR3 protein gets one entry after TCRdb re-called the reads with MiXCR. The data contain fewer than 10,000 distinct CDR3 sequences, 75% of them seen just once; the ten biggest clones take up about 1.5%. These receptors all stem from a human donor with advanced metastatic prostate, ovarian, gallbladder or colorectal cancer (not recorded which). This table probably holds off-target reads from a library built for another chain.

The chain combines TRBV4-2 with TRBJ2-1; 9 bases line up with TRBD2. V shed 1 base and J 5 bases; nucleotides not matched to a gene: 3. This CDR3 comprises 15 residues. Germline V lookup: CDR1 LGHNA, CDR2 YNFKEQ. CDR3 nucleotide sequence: TGTGCCAGCAGCCAAGGACTAGCGGAAAACAATGAGCAGTTCTTC. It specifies CASSQGLAENNEQFF.

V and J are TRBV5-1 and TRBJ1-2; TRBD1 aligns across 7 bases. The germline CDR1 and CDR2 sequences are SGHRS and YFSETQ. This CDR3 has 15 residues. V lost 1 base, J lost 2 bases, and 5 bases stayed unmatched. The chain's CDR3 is CASSLTPTGNYGYTF. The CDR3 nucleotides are TGCGCCAGCAGCTTGACCCCGACAGGGAACTATGGCTACACCTTC.

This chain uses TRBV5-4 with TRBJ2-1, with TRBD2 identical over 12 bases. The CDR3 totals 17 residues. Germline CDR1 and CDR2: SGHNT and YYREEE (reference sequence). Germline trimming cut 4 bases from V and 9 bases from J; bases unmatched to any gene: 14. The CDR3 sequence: CASSVPLAGGPAAEQFF. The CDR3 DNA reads TGTGCCAGCAGCGTACCCCTAGCGGGAGGGCCAGCGGCTGAGCAGTTCTTC.

CDR3 residues: CASSLVGFGYTF. The CDR3 DNA reads as TGTGCCAGCAGCTTAGTTGGGTTTGGCTACACCTTC. V gene TRBV7-6 combines with J gene TRBJ1-2; D unresolved. The germline V gene has CDR1 SGHVS and CDR2 FNYEAQ. This CDR3 has 12 amino acids. V lost 1 base and J lost 7, with 7 bases in between. Supplemented by reference TRBV7-6 and TRBJ1-2, the full variable domain reads GAGVSQSPRYKVTKRGQDVALRCDPISGHVSLYWYRQALGQGPEFLTYFNYEAQQDKSGLPNDRFSAERPEGSISTLTIQRTEQRDSAMYRCASSLVGFGYTFGSGTRLTVV.

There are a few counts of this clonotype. CDR3 coding DNA: TGTGCCAGCAGTCGAGGACTAGCGGGAACGGCGGAGACCCAGTACTTC. Amino acids: CASSRGLAGTAETQYF. The chain has TRBV28 and TRBJ2-5, with 12 bases aligning to TRBD2. V lost 5 bases and J lost 5; bases outside the gene matches: 9. The germline gives CDR1 MDHEN, CDR2 SYDVKM. This CDR3 is 16 amino acids long.

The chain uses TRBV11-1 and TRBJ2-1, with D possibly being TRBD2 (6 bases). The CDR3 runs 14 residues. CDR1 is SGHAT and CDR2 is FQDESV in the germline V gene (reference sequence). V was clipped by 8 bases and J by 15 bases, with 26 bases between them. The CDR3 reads CASRPNWDGLQVFF. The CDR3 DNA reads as TGTGCCAGCCGCCCCAACTGGGACGGACTACAAGTGTTCTTC.

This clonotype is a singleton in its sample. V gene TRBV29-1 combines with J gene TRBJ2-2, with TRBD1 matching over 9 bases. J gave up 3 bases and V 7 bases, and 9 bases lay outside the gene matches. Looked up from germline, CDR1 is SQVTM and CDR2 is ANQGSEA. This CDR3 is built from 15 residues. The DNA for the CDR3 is TGCAGCGCCCGACCCGGGACAGGGTACACCGGGGAGCTGTTTTTT. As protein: CSARPGTGYTGELFF.

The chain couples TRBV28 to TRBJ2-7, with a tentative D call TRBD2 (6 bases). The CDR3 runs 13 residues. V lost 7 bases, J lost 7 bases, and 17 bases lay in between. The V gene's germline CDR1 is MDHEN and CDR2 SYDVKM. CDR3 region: CASTISGVGEQYF. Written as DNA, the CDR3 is TGTGCCAGCACCATCTCGGGAGTCGGGGAGCAGTACTTC. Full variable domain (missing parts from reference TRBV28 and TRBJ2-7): DVKVTQSSRYLVKRTGEKVFLECVQDMDHENMFWYRQDPGLGLRLIYFSYDVKMKEKGDIPEGYSVSREKKERFSLILESASTNQTSMYLCASTISGVGEQYFGPGTRLTVT.

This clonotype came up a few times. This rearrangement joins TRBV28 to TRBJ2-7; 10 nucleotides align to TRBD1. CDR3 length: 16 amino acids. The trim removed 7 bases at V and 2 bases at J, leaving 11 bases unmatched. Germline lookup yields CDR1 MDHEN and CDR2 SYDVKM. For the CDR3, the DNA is TGTGCCAGCACCCCACCCCCAGGACAGGGGGCCTACGAGCAGTACTTC. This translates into CASTPPPGQGAYEQYF.

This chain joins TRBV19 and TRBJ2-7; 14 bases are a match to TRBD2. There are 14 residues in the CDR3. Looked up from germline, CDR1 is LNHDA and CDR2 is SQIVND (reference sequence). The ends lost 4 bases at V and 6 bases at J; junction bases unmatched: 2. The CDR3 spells CASSNGLAGGEQYF. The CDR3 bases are TGTGCCAGTAGTAACGGACTAGCGGGAGGCGAGCAGTACTTC.

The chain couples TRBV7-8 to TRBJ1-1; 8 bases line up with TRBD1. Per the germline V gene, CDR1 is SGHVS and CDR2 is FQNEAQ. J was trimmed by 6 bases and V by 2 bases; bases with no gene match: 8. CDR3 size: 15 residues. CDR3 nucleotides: TGTGCCAGCAGCTTATTTCAGGGGGCGACTCCTGAAGCTTTCTTT. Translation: CASSLFQGATPEAFF.